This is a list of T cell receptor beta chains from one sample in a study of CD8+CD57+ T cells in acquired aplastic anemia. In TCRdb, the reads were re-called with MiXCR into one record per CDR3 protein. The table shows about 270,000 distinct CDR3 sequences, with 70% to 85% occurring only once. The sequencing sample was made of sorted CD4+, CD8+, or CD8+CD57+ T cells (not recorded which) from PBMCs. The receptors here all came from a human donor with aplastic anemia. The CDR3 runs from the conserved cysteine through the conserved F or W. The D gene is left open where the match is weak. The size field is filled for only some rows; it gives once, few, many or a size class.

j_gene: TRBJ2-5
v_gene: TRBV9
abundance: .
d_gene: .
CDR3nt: TGTGCCAGCGGAGTAGCTCACGGCACACAATACTTCCAGTACTTC
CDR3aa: CASGVAHGTQYFQYF

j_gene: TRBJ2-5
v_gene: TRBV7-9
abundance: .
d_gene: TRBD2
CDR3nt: TGTGCCACCAGCTTTGACAGAAGCGGGGGGATCCAGGAGTTC
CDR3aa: CATSFDRSGGIQEF

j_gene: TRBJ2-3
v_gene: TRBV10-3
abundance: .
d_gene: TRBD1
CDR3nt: TGTGCCATCCAACCCGGGACAGGGTACACAGATACGCAGTATTTT
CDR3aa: CAIQPGTGYTDTQYF

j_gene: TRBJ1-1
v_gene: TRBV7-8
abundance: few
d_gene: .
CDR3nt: .
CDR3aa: CASSLAGGPDTQYFAFF

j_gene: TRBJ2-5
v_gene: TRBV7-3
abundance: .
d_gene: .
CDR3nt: TGTGCCACCAGGAGAGCTAGGCAGAAAGAGACCCAGTACTTC
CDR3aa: CATRRARQKETQYF

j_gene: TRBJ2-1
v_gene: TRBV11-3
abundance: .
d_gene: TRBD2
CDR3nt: TGTGCCAGCAGCTTAGCGGGAGGTCCCGGGAATGAGCAGTTCTTC
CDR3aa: CASSLAGGPGNEQFF

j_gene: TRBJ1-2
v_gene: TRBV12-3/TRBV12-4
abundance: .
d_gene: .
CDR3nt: TGTGCCAGCAGCGACGCGGGGGCAGAACCCTATGGCTACACCTTC
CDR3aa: CASSDAGAEPYGYTF

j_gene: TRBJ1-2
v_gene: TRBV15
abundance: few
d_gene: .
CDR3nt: TGTGCCACCAGCACCCGGGACGGCTATGGCTACACCTTC
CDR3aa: CATSTRDGYGYTF

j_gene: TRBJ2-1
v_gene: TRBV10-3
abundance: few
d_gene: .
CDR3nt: TGTGCCAGCAGGGTCGGATACGGTCAGGATGAGCAGTTCTTC
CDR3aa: CASRVGYGQDEQFF

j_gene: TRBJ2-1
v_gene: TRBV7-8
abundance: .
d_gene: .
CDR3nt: TGTGCCAGCAGCTTAGAAGGAAGTCCCGATAGGCAGGAGCAGTTCTTC
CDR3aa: CASSLEGSPDRQEQFF

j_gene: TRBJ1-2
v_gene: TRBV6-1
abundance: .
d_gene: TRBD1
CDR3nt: TGTGCCAGCAGTACCACCGACAGGGGCTTGGACTATGGCTACACCTTC
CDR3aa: CASSTTDRGLDYGYTF

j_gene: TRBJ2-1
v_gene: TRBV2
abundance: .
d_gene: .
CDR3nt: TGTGCCAGCGGGGCCGGGGGCACAGATACTCAGCATTTTTTC
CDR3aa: CASGAGGTDTQHFF

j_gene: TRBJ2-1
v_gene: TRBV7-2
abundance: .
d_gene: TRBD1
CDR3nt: TGTGCCAGCAGCTTTAGACAGGGTGATCGCCGCTACACGCAGTTCTTC
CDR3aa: CASSFRQGDRRYTQFF

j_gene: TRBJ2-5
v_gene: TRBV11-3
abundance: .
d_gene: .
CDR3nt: TGTGCCACCAGCTTAGATAGCACAGAAGAGACCCAGTACTTC
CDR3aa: CATSLDSTEETQYF

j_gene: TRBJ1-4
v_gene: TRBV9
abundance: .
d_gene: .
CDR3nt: .
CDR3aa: CAISESSDTQYFEKLFF

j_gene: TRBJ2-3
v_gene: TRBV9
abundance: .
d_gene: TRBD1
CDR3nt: TGTGCCAGCAGCGCGACAGGGGGTGGGGCCAACGATACGCAGTATTTT
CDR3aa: CASSATGGGANDTQYF

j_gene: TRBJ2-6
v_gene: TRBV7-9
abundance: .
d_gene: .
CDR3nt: TGTGCCAGCACCCTACAAAGAAGCCCGTGGGGGGCCGACGTCCTGACTTTC
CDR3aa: CASTLQRSPWGADVLTF

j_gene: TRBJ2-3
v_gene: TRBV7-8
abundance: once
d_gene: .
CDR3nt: TGTGCCAGCAGCTTAGCGAGAGGTCCCGCTACGAAGTATTTT
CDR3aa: CASSLARGPATKYF

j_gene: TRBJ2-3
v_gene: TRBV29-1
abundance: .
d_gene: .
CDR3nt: TGCAGCGTTGAGGCGGGGAGGGATACGCAGTATTTT
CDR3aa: CSVEAGRDTQYF

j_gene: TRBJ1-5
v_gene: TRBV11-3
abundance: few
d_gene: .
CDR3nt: TGTGCCAGCAGCCTAGCTCTGACTGAGCCCCAGCATTTT
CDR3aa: CASSLALTEPQHF

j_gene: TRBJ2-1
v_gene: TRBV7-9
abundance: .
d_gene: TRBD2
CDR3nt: TGTGCCAGCAGCCCCCGGACTAGCGGAGCCTACAATGAGCAGTTCTTC
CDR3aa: CASSPRTSGAYNEQFF

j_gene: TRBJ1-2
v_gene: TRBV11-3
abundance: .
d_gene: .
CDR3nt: TGTGCCAGCAGCGCCCCCCCCGAGCCGAACTATGGCTACACCTTC
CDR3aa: CASSAPPEPNYGYTF

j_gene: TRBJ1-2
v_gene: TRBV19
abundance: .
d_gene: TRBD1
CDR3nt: TGTGCCAGTAGTATCCCTGGACAGGGGGACTATGGCTACACCTTC
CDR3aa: CASSIPGQGDYGYTF

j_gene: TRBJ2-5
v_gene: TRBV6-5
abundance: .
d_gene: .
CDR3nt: TGTGCCAGCAGCCAGGGGGGCCTGGGGACCCAGTACTTC
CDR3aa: CASSQGGLGTQYF

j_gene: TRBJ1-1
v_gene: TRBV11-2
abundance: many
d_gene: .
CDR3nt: TGTGCCAGCAGCCCGGACTTTGGGCCCCTGAATACTGAAGCTTTCTTT
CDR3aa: CASSPDFGPLNTEAFF

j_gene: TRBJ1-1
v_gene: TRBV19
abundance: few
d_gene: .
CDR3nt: TGTGCCAGTAGCTTAGCTATGACAGGGAACACTGAAGCTTTCTTT
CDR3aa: CASSLAMTGNTEAFF